Sequencing of this T cell receptor (beta chain) was carried out in a study of cytomegalovirus exposure and HLA in healthy donors. Study-wide points: Solely CMV serostatus was available to characterize immune exposure.

Turning to this clone: The antigen remains unidentified.

This CDR3 contains 17 residues. The germline CDR1 and CDR2 sequences are MNHEY and SMNVEV (reference sequence). V gave up 5 bases and J gave up 0 bases; unmatched junction bases: 10. PCR involved 60 Vbeta and 13 Jbeta primers. The repertoire was sequenced with immunoSEQ multiplex PCR; TCRdb's copy has only in-frame clones and lacks some. This table has roughly 180,000 clones, 60% to 80% appearing once. This sequence originates from a man aged 50-60 years in good health and CMV-seropositive. This sequence joins TRBV27 and TRBJ2-3, with 8 positions matching TRBD2. Sequences were obtained from PBMCs. Here the CDR3 DNA reads TGTGCCAGCAGTCCCCTATGGGCGGGGGGTAGCACAGATACGCAGTATTTT. Translation: CASSPLWAGGSTDTQYF.